This T cell receptor (beta chain) was captured in a study of shared clonotypes between healthy human individuals. Findings of the study overall: A generally larger estimated richness was seen in naive subsets than in memory subsets. Tissue TCR repertoires likely differ from these blood-only repertoires.

Clones were read by immunoSEQ multiplex PCR, and TCRdb kept only the in-frame ones, dropping some. The sample lists about 2,100,000 clones; more than 85% were seen once. Points on this clone: Its antigen is not known.

Naive CD8 populations comprised CD45RO-negative cells positively selected for CCR7, excluding terminally differentiated effector memory CD45RA+ cells. The sample comprised naive CD8+ T cells from PBMCs. This TCR was sampled from a man between 18 and 35 years old in good health. Some clones in this sample may be carry-over from other donors' samples.

The CDR3 DNA sequence: TGTGCCAGCCTTCTGGAGACAGGGTTTAGTGAAAAACTGTTTTTT. This translates into CASLLETGFSEKLFF. J is TRBJ1-4 and V is TRBV2; 7 bases map to TRBD1. J lost 7 bases, V lost 8 bases, and 13 bases had no gene match. Germline lookup yields CDR1 SNHLY and CDR2 FYNNEI. The CDR3 covers 15 residues.